Below, 10 T cell receptor beta chains from the same sample are listed, as sequenced in a study of beta chain features in type 1 diabetes. Reverse transcribing all isolated RNA meant expressed TCRB transcripts were sequenced. Clones were read by immunoSEQ multiplex PCR, and TCRdb kept only the in-frame ones, dropping some. The table shows under 150,000 clones, with 6.9% occurring only once. The sequencing input was central memory CD4+ T cells from blood. These receptors were obtained from a woman aged 25 to 39 in good health.

V gene TRBV2 combines with J gene TRBJ1-1; D ambiguous. Looked up from germline, CDR1 is SNHLY and CDR2 is FYNNEI. CDR3 length equals 14 residues. Trimming removed 2 bases at V and 2 bases at J, with 9 bases between. The CDR3 DNA reads TGTGCCAGCAGTGAAACCCAGGTAAACACTGAAGCTTTCTTT. It specifies CASSETQVNTEAFF.

The rearrangement uses TRBV7-3 and TRBJ2-7, with D tentatively TRBD2 (6 bases). CDR3 length: 18 amino acids. V was pared by 3 bases and J by 6 bases, with 27 bases between. Germline V gives CDR1 SGHTA, CDR2 FQGTGA. The CDR3 nucleotides read TGTGCCAGCAGCTTTGGCCCGGTCTTGTATTCCGGGAGAAGCGAGCAGTACTTC. Translated, it gives CASSFGPVLYSGRSEQYF.

The rearrangement links TRBV9 to TRBJ2-1; 11 bases match TRBD2. CDR1 and CDR2 (germline): SGDLS, YYNGEE. This CDR3 contains 16 residues. V was clipped by 6 bases and J by 4 bases; unmatched bases: 9. The CDR3 here is CASTLGGTSGYNEQFF. As DNA, the CDR3 is TGTGCCAGCACCCTAGGTGGGACTAGCGGTTACAATGAGCAGTTCTTC.

The V call is TRBV18, the J call TRBJ2-1; 9 bases match TRBD1. The CDR3 length is 20 residues. CDR1 is KGHSH and CDR2 is LQKENI in the germline V gene. The V and J ends lost 2 bases and 7 bases, in that order; junction bases with no gene match: 21. The chain's CDR3 is CASSPKDGGQGMVLWNEQFF. DNA for the CDR3: TGTGCCAGCTCACCAAAAGATGGGGGACAGGGAATGGTCCTTTGGAATGAGCAGTTCTTC.

This clone was detected a few times. The J gene is TRBJ2-2, the V gene TRBV7-2; 8 positions match TRBD1. The CDR3 is 14 residues long. CDR1 is SGHTA and CDR2 is FQGNSA in the germline V gene. V lost 5 bases, J lost 5 bases, and 4 bases stayed unmatched. The CDR3 loop reads CASSRRQGTGELFF. Written as DNA, the CDR3 is TGTGCCAGCAGCCGCCGACAGGGGACCGGGGAGCTGTTTTTT.

The chain carries TRBV19 and TRBJ2-6; D is unclear. The CDR3 covers 15 residues. V lost 3 bases, J lost 2 bases, and 8 bases lay in between. Germline lookup yields CDR1 LNHDA and CDR2 SQIVND (reference sequence). The CDR3 DNA follows: TGTGCCAGTAGTATTGAGGTAACTGGGGCCAACGTCCTGACTTTC. Encoded protein: CASSIEVTGANVLTF.

This rearrangement joins TRBV27 to TRBJ2-2, with a weak D call TRBD1 (6 bases). Germline CDR1 reads MNHEY; CDR2 reads SMNVEV (reference sequence). This CDR3 has 15 amino acids. V was clipped by 1 base and J by 3 bases, with 9 bases between them. The CDR3 loop is CASSLWGPDTGELFF. The CDR3 region has the DNA TGTGCCAGCAGTTTATGGGGGCCGGACACCGGGGAGCTGTTTTTT.

This clone was detected only a few times. This chain uses TRBV28 with TRBJ2-5, with 9 bases fitting TRBD2. Germline CDR1 reads MDHEN; CDR2 reads SYDVKM. This CDR3 comprises 14 residues. The V segment lost 6 bases and the J segment 5 bases; nucleotides outside the gene matches: 7. The CDR3 nucleotides are TGTGCCAGCAGCTCGATAGCGGGAGTTGAGACCCAGTACTTC. It codes for CASSSIAGVETQYF.

This clone was counted only a few times. V and J are TRBV30 and TRBJ1-1, with 8 bases that match TRBD1. V gave up 7 bases and J gave up 1 base; unmatched junction bases: 8. From germline, CDR1 is GTSNPN and CDR2 SVGIG (reference sequence). The CDR3 length is 14 residues. CDR3 bases: TGTGCCTCCCAACGACAGGGGTCGAACACTGAAGCTTTCTTT. Its translation: CASQRQGSNTEAFF.

There are a few counts of this clone. This chain joins TRBV30 and TRBJ2-1; the match to TRBD1 covers 8 bases. The length of the CDR3 is 12 residues. The V segment lost 2 bases and the J segment 7 bases; nucleotides outside the gene matches: 1. The germline V gene encodes CDR1 GTSNPN and CDR2 SVGIG (reference sequence). The CDR3 nucleotides read TGTGCCTGGAGTAGACAGGGGAATGAGCAGTTCTTC. This codes for CAWSRQGNEQFF.